This TCR beta chain was captured by sequencing in a study of Tregs in tolerant kidney transplant recipients. Study-wide points: Few patients were studied, so findings need validation in larger groups. No direct test of biological reproducibility was done here.

Worth noting for this clone: Its antigen is currently unknown.

Generated by immunoSEQ multiplex PCR, the TCRdb table keeps only in-frame clones and is missing some. The sample lists about 78,000 clones; approximately 89% were seen once. CD4+CD25+CD127- Tregs, CD4+CD25- non-Tregs, CD4 and CD8 cells were sorted. Thawed PBMCs were rested overnight at 37°C with roughly 200 IU/ml IL-2 before regulatory T cell sorting. The TCR comes from a human donor who received a combined kidney and bone marrow transplant. The sample consisted of Tregs from blood, taken before the transplant.

The CDR3 here is CAWSVPRYNEQFF. For the CDR3, the DNA is TGTGCCTGGAGTGTACCCCGTTACAATGAGCAGTTCTTC. The chain joins TRBV30 to TRBJ2-1; D is unresolved. V lost 0 bases and J lost 4, with 7 bases in between. This CDR3 contains 13 residues. In germline, CDR1 is GTSNPN, CDR2 SVGIG (reference sequence).